This T cell receptor beta chain comes out of a study of blood T cells in healthy people across ages. In each sample, at least 7 million PBMCs were isolated. With 3 bases removed from V and 7 bases from J, the gap between germline ends came to 4 bases. The CDR3 contains 10 residues. The germline CDR1 and CDR2 sequences are SGDLS and YYNGEE. This clonotype was picked up a small number of times. Its antigen is unknown. Using a J-beta primer mix together with a sample-barcoded 5' primer, a second PCR was run for roughly 6 to 12 cycles. Each CDR3 protein is one row after TCRdb ran MiXCR on the 5' RACE reads. Here the sample spans 700,000 or so distinct CDR3 sequences, 40% to 50% being singletons. Study-level findings and limits: Nothing was known about donor CMV status, and this possibly confounded expanded clonotype changes. Long-lived donors carried more naive CD4+ cells and greater diversity than aged donors.

The sample consisted of blood. The rearrangement uses TRBV9 and TRBJ1-2; no reliable D call. The TCR originated in a man older than 75 in good health. CDR3 DNA: TGTGCCAGCAGCGGCCCTGGCTACACCTTC. It translates to CASSGPGYTF.